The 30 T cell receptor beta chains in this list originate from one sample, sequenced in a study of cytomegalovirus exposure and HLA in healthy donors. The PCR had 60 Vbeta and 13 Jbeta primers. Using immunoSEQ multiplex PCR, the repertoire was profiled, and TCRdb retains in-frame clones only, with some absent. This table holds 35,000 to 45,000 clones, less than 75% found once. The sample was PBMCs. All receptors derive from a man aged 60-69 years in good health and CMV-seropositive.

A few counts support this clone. CDR3 sequence (DNA): TGTGCCAGTAGGAGCGGGAAGGACGGAAACTACGAGCAGTACTTC. It specifies CASRSGKDGNYEQYF. V usage is TRBV19 and J usage is TRBJ2-7; 7 bases line up with TRBD2. J was trimmed by 3 bases and V by 6 bases; bases with no gene match: 11. CDR1 LNHDA and CDR2 SQIVND come from the germline V gene (reference sequence). The CDR3 length is 15 residues.

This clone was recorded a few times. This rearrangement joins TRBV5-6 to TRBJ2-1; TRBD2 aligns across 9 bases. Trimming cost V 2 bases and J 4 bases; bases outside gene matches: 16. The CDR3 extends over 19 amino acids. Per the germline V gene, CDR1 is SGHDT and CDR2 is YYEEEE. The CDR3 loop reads CASSLGSSLWREGYNEQFF. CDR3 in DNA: TGTGCCAGCAGCTTAGGATCCAGCCTGTGGCGGGAGGGATACAATGAGCAGTTCTTC. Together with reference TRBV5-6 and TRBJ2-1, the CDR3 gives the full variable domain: DAGVTQSPTHLIKTRGQQVTLRCSPKSGHDTVSWYQQALGQGPQFIFQYYEEEERQRGNFPDRFSGHQFPNYSSELNVNALLLGDSALYLCASSLGSSLWREGYNEQFFGPGTRLTVL.

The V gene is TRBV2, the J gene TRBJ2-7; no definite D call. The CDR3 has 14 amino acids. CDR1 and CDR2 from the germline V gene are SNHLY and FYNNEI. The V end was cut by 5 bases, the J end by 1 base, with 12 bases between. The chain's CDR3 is CASSRQPGSYEQYF. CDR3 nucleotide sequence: TGTGCCAGCAGTCGACAACCAGGTTCCTACGAGCAGTACTTC.

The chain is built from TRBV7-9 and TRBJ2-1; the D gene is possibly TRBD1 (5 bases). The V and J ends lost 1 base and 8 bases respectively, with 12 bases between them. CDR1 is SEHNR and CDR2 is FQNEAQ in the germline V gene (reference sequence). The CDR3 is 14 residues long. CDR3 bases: TGTGCCAGCAGCTTAGGTGGGGCGCAGGATGAGCAGTTCTTC. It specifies CASSLGGAQDEQFF.

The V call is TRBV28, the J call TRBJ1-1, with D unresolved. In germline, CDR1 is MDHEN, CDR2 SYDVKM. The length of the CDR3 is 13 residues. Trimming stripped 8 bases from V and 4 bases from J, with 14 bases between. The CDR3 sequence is CASLQPEGTEAFF. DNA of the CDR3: TGTGCCAGCTTACAGCCAGAGGGCACTGAAGCTTTCTTT.

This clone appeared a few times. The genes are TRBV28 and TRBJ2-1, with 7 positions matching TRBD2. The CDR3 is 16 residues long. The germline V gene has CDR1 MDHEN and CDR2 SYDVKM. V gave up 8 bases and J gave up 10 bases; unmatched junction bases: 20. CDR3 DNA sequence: TGTGCCAGCCAAAGAATGGCGGGAGTGTTGGTCGTCGAGCAGTTCTTC. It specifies CASQRMAGVLVVEQFF.

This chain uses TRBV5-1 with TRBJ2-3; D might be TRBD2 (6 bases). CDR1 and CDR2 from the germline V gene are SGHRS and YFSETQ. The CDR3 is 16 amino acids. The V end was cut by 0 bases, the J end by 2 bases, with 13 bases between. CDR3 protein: CASSLAGSGHTDTQYF. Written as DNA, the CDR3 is TGCGCCAGCAGCTTGGCCGGGAGTGGTCACACAGATACGCAGTATTTT.

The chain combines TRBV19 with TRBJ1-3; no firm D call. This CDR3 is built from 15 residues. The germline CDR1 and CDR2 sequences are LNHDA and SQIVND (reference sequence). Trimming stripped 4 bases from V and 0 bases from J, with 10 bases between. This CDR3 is CASSTSYYSGNTIYF. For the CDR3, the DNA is TGTGCCAGTAGTACCTCATACTACTCTGGAAACACCATATATTTT.

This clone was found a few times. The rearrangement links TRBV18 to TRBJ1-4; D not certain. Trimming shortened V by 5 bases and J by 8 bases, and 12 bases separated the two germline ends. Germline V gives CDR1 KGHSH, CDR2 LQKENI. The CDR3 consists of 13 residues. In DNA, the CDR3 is TGTGCCAGCTCATCAACAAACAGCGAAAAACTGTTTTTT. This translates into CASSSTNSEKLFF.

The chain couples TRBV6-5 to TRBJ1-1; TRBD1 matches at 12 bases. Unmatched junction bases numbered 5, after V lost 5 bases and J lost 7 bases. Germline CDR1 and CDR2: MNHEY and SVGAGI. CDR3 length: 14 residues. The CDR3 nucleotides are TGTGCCAGCAGTACGGGACAGGGGGCGAGTGAAGCTTTCTTT. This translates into CASSTGQGASEAFF.

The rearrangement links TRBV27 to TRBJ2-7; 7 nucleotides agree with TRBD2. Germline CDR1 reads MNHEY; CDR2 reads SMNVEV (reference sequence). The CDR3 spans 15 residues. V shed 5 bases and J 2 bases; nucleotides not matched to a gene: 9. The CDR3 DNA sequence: TGTGCCAGCAGTGATCAGGGACTACCTACCTACGAGCAGTACTTC. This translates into CASSDQGLPTYEQYF.

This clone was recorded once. The CDR3 loop reads CASSIIAGGSTDTQYF. CDR3 nucleotide sequence: TGTGCCAGCAGCATAATAGCGGGAGGGAGCACAGATACGCAGTATTTT. V is TRBV7-2 and J is TRBJ2-3; TRBD2 agrees at 11 bases. Germline values: CDR1 SGHTA, CDR2 FQGNSA. The CDR3 is made up of 16 amino acids. Trimming at V came to 5 bases and at J to 0 bases, leaving 4 bases not matched to a gene.

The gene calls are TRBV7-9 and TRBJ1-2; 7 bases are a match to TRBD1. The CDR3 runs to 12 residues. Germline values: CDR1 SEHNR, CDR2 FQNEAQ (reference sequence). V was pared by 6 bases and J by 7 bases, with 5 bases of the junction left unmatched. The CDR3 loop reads CASSTGAFGYTF. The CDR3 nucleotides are TGTGCCAGCAGTACAGGGGCCTTTGGCTACACCTTC.

CDR3 sequence (DNA): TGTGCCAGTAGTATCAACGGGGGCACTGAAGCTTTCTTT. Translated: CASSINGGTEAFF. This chain uses TRBV19 with TRBJ1-1, with TRBD1 as a possible D gene (5 bases). Germline-derived CDR1 and CDR2 are LNHDA and SQIVND (reference sequence). This CDR3 is built from 13 residues. Trimming removed 3 bases from V and 4 bases from J, with 9 bases in between.

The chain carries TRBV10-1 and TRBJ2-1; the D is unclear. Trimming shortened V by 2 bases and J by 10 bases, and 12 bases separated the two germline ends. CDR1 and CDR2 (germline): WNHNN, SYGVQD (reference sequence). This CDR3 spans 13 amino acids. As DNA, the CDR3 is TGCGCCAGCAGTGAGCTGGGCACTCAGGAGCAGTTCTTC. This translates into CASSELGTQEQFF.

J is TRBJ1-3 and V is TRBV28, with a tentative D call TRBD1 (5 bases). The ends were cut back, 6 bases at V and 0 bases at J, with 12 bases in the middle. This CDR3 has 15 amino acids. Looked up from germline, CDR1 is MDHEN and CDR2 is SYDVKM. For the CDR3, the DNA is TGTGCCAGCAGCGAGGGGACTCCCTCTGGAAACACCATATATTTT. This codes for CASSEGTPSGNTIYF. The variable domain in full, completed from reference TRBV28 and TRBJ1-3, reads DVKVTQSSRYLVKRTGEKVFLECVQDMDHENMFWYRQDPGLGLRLIYFSYDVKMKEKGDIPEGYSVSREKKERFSLILESASTNQTSMYLCASSEGTPSGNTIYFGEGSWLTVV.

The CDR3 nucleotides are TGTGCCAGCAGCCCTCTACGTCTCGGCGAGCAGTACTTC. Translating gives CASSPLRLGEQYF. The J gene is TRBJ2-7, the V gene TRBV6-5; D is undetermined. V was trimmed by 6 bases and J by 6 bases, leaving 15 bases between them. The CDR3 totals 13 residues. Looked up from germline, CDR1 is MNHEY and CDR2 is SVGAGI.

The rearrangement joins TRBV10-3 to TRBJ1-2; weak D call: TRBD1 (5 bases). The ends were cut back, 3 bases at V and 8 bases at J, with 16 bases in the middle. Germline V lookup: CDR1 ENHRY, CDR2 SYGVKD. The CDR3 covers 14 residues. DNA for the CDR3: TGTGCCATCAGTGATGCGGACACCCAACAAGGCTACACCTTC. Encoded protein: CAISDADTQQGYTF.

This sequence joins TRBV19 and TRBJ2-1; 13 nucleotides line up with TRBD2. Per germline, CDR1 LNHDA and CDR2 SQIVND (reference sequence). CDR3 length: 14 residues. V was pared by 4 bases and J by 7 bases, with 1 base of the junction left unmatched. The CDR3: CASSRGLAGNEQFF. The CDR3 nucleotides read TGTGCCAGTAGTAGGGGACTAGCGGGAAATGAGCAGTTCTTC.

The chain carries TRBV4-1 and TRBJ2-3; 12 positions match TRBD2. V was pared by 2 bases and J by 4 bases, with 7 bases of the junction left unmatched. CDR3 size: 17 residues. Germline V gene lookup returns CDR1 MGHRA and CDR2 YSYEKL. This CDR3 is CASSQYPLAGGSDTQYF. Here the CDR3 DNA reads TGCGCCAGCAGCCAATATCCCCTAGCGGGAGGGTCAGATACGCAGTATTTT.

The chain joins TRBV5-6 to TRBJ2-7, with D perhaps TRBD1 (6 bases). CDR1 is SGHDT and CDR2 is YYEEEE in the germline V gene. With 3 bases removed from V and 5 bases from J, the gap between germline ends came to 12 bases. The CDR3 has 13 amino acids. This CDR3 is CASSWGRGNEQYF. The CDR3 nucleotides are TGTGCCAGCAGCTGGGGCAGGGGTAACGAGCAGTACTTC.

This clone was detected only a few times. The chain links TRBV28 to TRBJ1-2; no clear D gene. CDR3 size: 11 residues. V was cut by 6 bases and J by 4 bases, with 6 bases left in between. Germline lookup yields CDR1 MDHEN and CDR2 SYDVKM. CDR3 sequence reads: CASSYSYGYTF. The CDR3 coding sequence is TGTGCCAGCAGCTACAGCTATGGCTACACCTTC.

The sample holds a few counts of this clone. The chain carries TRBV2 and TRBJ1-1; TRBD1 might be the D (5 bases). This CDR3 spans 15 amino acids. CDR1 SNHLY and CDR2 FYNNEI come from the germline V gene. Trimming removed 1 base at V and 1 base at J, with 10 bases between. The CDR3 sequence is CASSEEQGENTEAFF. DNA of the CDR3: TGTGCCAGCAGTGAAGAGCAGGGCGAGAACACTGAAGCTTTCTTT.

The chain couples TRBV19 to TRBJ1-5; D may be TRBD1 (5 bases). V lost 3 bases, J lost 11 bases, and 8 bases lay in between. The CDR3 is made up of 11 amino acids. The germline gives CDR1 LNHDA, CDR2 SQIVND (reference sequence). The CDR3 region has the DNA TGTGCCAGTAGTATGGCGGGGGCCCAGCATTTT. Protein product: CASSMAGAQHF.

CDR3: CASSAPVAGAIDYEQYF. The DNA for the CDR3 is TGTGCCAGCAGCGCCCCCGTGGCAGGGGCAATAGACTACGAGCAGTACTTC. The chain links TRBV7-2 to TRBJ2-7; possible D gene TRBD1, 6 bases. The V gene's germline CDR1 is SGHTA and CDR2 FQGNSA. This CDR3 contains 17 residues. The V and J ends lost 5 bases and 3 bases respectively, with 23 bases between them. Drawing the rest from reference TRBV7-2 and TRBJ2-7, the complete variable domain is GAGVSQSPSNKVTEKGKDVELRCDPISGHTALYWYRQSLGQGLEFLIYFQGNSAPDKSGLPSDRFSAERTGGSVSTLTIQRTQQEDSAVYLCASSAPVAGAIDYEQYFGPGTRLTVT.

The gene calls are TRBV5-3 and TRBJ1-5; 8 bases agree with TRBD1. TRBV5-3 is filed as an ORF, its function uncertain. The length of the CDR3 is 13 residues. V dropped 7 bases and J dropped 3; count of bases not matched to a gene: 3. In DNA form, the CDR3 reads TGTGCCAGATACAGGGGGATCAATCAGCCCCAGCATTTT. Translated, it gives CARYRGINQPQHF.

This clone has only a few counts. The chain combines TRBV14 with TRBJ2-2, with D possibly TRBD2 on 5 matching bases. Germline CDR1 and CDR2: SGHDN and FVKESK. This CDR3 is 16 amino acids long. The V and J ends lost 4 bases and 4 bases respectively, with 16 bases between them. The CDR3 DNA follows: TGTGCCAGCAGCCCCCTAGGGAGCGGTTTCACCGGGGAGCTGTTTTTT. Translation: CASSPLGSGFTGELFF.

The chain's CDR3 is CASSPLRNTEAFF. In nucleotides, the CDR3 is TGTGCCAGCAGCCCCCTTAGGAACACTGAAGCTTTCTTT. V usage is TRBV28 and J usage is TRBJ1-1; D call uncertain. Trimming removed 6 bases from V and 1 base from J, with 9 bases in between. Germline V gene data show CDR1 as MDHEN and CDR2 as SYDVKM. CDR3 length: 13 amino acids. Looking up the rest from reference TRBV28 and TRBJ1-1 gives the full variable domain: DVKVTQSSRYLVKRTGEKVFLECVQDMDHENMFWYRQDPGLGLRLIYFSYDVKMKEKGDIPEGYSVSREKKERFSLILESASTNQTSMYLCASSPLRNTEAFFGQGTRLTVV.

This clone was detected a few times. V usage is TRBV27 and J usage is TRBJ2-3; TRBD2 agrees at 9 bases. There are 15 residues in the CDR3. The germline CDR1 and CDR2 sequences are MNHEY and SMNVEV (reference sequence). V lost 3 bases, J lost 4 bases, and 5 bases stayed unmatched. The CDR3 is CASSFTSGFADTQYF. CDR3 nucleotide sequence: TGTGCCAGCAGTTTCACTAGCGGGTTCGCAGATACGCAGTATTTT.

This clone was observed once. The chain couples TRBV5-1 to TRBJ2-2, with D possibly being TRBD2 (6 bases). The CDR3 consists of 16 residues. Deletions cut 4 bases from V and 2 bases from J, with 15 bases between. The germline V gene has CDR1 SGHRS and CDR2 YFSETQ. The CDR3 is CASSVGGGGNTGELFF. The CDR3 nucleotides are TGCGCCAGCAGCGTGGGGGGAGGAGGTAACACCGGGGAGCTGTTTTTT. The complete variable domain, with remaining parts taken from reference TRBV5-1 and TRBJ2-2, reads KAGVTQTPRYLIKTRGQQVTLSCSPISGHRSVSWYQQTPGQGLQFLFEYFSETQRNKGNFPGRFSGRQFSNSRSEMNVSTLELGDSALYLCASSVGGGGNTGELFFGEGSRLTVL.